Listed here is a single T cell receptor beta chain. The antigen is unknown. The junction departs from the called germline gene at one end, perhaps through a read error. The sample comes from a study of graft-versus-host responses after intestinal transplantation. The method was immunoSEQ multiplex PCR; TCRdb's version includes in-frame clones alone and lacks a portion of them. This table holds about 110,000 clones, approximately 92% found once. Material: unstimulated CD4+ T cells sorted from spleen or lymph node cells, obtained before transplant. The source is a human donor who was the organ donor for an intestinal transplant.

CDR3 sequence: CARSVAGGTGGGYTF. The CDR3 DNA is TGTGCCCGCAGCGTAGCTGGGGGGACAGGGGGGGGCTACACCTTC. The chain couples TRBV9 to TRBJ1-2, with 11 bases fitting TRBD1. Germline CDR1 SGDLS, CDR2 YYNGEE. The CDR3 loop spans 15 amino acids.